This TCR beta chain comes out of a study of shared clonotypes between healthy human individuals. As for the study in general: Each donor's CD4 naive and CD4 memory cells filled three plates apiece, CD8 naive two, and CD8 memory one.

Each sample came from a Caucasian adult donor living in Nashville, Tennessee. As concerns this clone: The antigen is undetermined.

General observations from the study: Incompleteness in sorted-subset sequencing, despite large depth, was shown by rarefaction.

V shed 0 bases, J shed 0 bases, and the junction held 1 base outside the gene matches. This CDR3 is built from 17 residues. The V gene's germline CDR1 is LGHNA and CDR2 YSLEER. The method was immunoSEQ multiplex PCR; TCRdb's version includes in-frame clones alone and lacks a portion of them. This table has about 1.5 million clones, 98% appearing once. Input material: naive CD4+ T cells sorted from blood. Regarding subset: CD45RA+ positively selected. The TCR comes from a young man in good health. V and J are TRBV4-3 and TRBJ2-1; 11 bases map to TRBD2. The CDR3, as DNA: TGCGCCAGCAGCCAAGATAGCGGGAGGGCCTCCTACAATGAGCAGTTCTTC. This sequence encodes CASSQDSGRASYNEQFF.